This T cell receptor beta chain was identified during a study of T and B cells in COVID-19 patients. About the study: Blood was sampled from COVID-19 patients who were either actively infected or recovered. The recovered patients had mostly mild to moderate COVID-19 with outpatient management.

TRB was amplified from roughly 250-500 ng of blood genomic DNA. Germline values: CDR1 MDHEN, CDR2 SYDVKM. Trimming stripped 2 bases from V and 1 base from J, with 9 bases between. The CDR3 contains 15 residues. BIOMED2 TRB-A/B primer pools were used in multiplex TRB PCR. One entry per CDR3 protein, called by TCRdb with MiXCR from the multiplex PCR reads. The sample shows 20,000 or so distinct CDR3 sequences, under 35% of them seen only once. The genes are TRBV28 and TRBJ1-5; perhaps TRBD1 as D (6 bases). The sample was blood. This receptor was obtained from a human donor who had recovered from COVID-19. CDR3 bases: TGTGCCAGCAGTTTACCAGGGGCCAGCAATCAGCCCCAGCATTTT. It is translated as CASSLPGASNQPQHF.